This T cell receptor (beta chain) is drawn from a study of CXCR3-negative and CXCR3-positive naive CD8 T cells. Study-wide points: Surface CD5 was comparable between naive subsets; TCR strength was inferred from TRB CDR3 properties.

Germline V gene data show CDR1 as MGHRA and CDR2 as YSYEKL. This CDR3 spans 15 amino acids. As regards this clonotype: Its antigen is not known.

With UMI labels, 5' RACE was used to prepare the TRB cDNA libraries. TCRdb re-called the 5' RACE reads, yielding one record per CDR3 amino acid sequence without DNA. The sample's table shows about 38,000 distinct CDR3 sequences. The chain employs TRBV4-1 and TRBJ1-2; TCRdb selects TRBD1, and the lack of DNA leaves this call unchecked. This receptor was identified in a human donor in good health. Some clones in this sample may be carry-over from other donors' samples. The sequencing input was memory CD8+ T cells from blood. The CDR3 here is CASSPRDRENYGYTF.